This TCR beta chain was sequenced during a study of spatial heterogeneity in lung cancer. For the study at large: Sequences of the beta chain were consistently detected in greater numbers than alpha-chain sequences.

The V gene lost 6 bases and the J gene lost 2 bases, with 15 bases spanning the gap. The CDR3 runs 15 residues. From germline, CDR1 is SGHRS and CDR2 YFSETQ. Each molecule of TCR cDNA was tagged with one unique molecular identifier. Each CDR3 protein is one row after TCRdb ran MiXCR on the 5' RACE reads. The table has about 48,000 distinct CDR3 sequences, less than 6% seen once. This clonotype has a count of ten or more. Time point indicated: sample taken at primary tumor resection. Unsorted whole RNA from tumor, nontumor lung or frozen PBMC underwent sequencing. The material was PBMCs, obtained at surgery. The clonotype originates from a male donor with early-stage non-small cell lung cancer. This sequence joins TRBV5-1 and TRBJ2-1; possible D gene TRBD2, 6 bases. The CDR3 nucleotides read TGCGCCAGCACCCCGTGGGGCGGGACCTACAATGAGCAGTTCTTC. Translating gives CASTPWGGTYNEQFF.